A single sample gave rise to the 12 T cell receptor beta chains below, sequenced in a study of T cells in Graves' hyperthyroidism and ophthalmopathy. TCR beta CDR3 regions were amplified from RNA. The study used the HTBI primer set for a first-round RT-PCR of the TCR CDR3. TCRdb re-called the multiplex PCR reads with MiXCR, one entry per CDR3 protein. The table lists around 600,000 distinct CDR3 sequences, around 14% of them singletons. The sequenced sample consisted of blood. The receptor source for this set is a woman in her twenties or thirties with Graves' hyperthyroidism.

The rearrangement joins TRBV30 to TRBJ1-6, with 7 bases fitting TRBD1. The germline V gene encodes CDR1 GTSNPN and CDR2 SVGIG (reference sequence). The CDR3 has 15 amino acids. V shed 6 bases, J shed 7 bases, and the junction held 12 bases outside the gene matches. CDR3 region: CACRLTDRKNSPLHF. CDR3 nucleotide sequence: TGTGCCTGTAGGCTAACGGACAGGAAAAATTCACCCCTCCACTTT.

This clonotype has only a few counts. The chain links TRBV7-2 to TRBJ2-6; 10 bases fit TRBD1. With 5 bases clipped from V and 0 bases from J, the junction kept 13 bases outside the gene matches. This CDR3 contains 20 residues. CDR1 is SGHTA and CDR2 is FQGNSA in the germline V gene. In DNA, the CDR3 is TGTGCCAGCAGCACGAAAGGCCGGACAGGGGGATTCTCTGGGGCCAACGTCCTGACTTTC. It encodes CASSTKGRTGGFSGANVLTF.

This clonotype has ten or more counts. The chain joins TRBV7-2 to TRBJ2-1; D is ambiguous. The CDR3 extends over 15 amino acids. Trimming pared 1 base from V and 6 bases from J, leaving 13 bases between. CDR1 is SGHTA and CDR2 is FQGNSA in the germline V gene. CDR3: CASSLGSTSFNEQFF. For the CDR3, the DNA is TGTGCCAGCAGCTTAGGGTCCACGAGTTTCAATGAGCAGTTCTTC.

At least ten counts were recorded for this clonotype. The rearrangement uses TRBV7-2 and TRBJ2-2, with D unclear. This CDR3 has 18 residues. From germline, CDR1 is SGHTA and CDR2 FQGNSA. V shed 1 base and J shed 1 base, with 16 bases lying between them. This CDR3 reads CASSLGVRGPLNTGELFF. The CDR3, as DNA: TGTGCCAGCAGCTTAGGGGTCCGCGGACCCTTGAACACCGGGGAGCTGTTTTTT.

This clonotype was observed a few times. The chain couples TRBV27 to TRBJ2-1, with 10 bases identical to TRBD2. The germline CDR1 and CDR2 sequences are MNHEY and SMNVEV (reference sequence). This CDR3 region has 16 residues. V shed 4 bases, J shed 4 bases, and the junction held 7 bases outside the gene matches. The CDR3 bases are TGTGCCAGCAGTTCACAGCGGGAGGGCCGGTACAATGAGCAGTTCTTC. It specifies CASSSQREGRYNEQFF.

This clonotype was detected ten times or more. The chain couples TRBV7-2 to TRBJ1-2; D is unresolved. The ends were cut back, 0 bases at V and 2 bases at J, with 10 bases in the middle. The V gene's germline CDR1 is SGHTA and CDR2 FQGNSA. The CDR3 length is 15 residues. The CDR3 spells CASSLAQLVNYGYTF. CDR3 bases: TGTGCCAGCAGCTTAGCGCAGCTGGTGAACTATGGCTACACCTTC.

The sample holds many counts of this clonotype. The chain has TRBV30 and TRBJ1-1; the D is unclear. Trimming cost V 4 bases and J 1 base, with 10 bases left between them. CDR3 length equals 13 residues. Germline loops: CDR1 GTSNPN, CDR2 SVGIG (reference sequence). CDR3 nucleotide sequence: TGTGCCTGGAAGTCAGGTTCGAACACTGAAGCTTTCTTT. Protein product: CAWKSGSNTEAFF.

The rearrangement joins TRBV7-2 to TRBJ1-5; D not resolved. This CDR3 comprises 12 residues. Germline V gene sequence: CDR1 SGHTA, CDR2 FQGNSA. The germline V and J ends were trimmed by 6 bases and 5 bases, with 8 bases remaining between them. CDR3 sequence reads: CASSLNHQPQHF. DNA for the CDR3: TGTGCCAGCAGTTTAAACCATCAGCCCCAGCATTTT.

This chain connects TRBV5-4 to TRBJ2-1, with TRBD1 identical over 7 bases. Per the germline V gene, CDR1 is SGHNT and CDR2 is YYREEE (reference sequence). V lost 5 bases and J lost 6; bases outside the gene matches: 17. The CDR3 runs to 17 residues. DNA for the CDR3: TGTGCCAGCAGACGCAGGGGGAACACCTTCAGCGGCAATGAGCAGTTCTTC. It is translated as CASRRRGNTFSGNEQFF.

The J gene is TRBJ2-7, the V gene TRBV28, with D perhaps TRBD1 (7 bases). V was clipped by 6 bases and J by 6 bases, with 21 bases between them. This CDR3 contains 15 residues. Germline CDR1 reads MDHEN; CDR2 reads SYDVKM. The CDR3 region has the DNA TGTGCCAGCAGGGACCGACAGGGACTGGCGCGCGAGCAGTACTTC. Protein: CASRDRQGLAREQYF.

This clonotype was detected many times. The chain's CDR3 is CASNRQGSQGNTIYF. DNA for the CDR3: TGTGCCAGCAACCGACAGGGTTCGCAGGGAAACACCATATATTTT. The rearrangement links TRBV2 to TRBJ1-3; the match to TRBD1 covers 7 bases. Losses at the gene ends were 7 bases for V and 4 bases for J; bases not matched to a gene: 10. The germline V gene encodes CDR1 SNHLY and CDR2 FYNNEI. The length of the CDR3 is 15 residues.

The CDR3 loop reads CSARPMSNFYFPTTDTQYF. In nucleotides, the CDR3 is TGCAGTGCTAGGCCCATGAGTAATTTTTATTTCCCAACAACAGATACGCAGTATTTT. This sequence joins TRBV20-1 and TRBJ2-3; D not resolved. Between the trimmed V and J ends, which lost 3 bases and 3 bases, there was a span of 28 bases. The length of the CDR3 is 19 residues. Germline loops: CDR1 DFQATT, CDR2 SNEGSKA (reference sequence).